These T cell receptor beta chains were read from a single sample in a study of T cells after posttransplantation cyclophosphamide. The table came from immunoSEQ multiplex PCR; TCRdb's copy has only in-frame clones and leaves some out. The sample holds some 6,900 clones, approximately 90% seen once. The input for sequencing was CD8+ T cells sorted from blood, taken after allogeneic stem cell transplant with posttransplant cyclophosphamide. The source is a male patient between 55 and 70 years old who received an allogeneic stem cell transplant from a related donor and was CMV-positive. Certain T cells may be donor cells from the graft. The CDR3 runs from the conserved cysteine through the conserved F or W. Each record gives: V gene, D gene, clone size, J gene, CDR3 protein, CDR3 DNA. The D gene is left open where the match is weak. A row's size may be missing; if present it is once, few, many or a size class.

V: TRBV19
D: TRBD1
size: .
J: TRBJ2-3
CDR3: CASRDREPSTDTQYF
DNA: TGTGCCAGTAGAGACAGGGAGCCTAGCACAGATACGCAGTATTTT

V: TRBV11-1
D: .
size: .
J: TRBJ2-5
CDR3: CASSLTGFQETQYF
DNA: TGTGCCAGCAGCCTTACAGGGTTCCAAGAGACCCAGTACTTC

V: TRBV6-5
D: .
size: .
J: TRBJ2-2
CDR3: CASSYSADLNTGELFF
DNA: TGTGCCAGCAGTTACTCCGCAGACTTAAACACCGGGGAGCTGTTTTTT

V: TRBV4-3
D: .
size: .
J: TRBJ1-3
CDR3: CASSQDWGLGNTIYF
DNA: TGCGCCAGCAGCCAAGATTGGGGCCTGGGAAACACCATATATTTT

V: TRBV2
D: .
size: .
J: TRBJ1-1
CDR3: CASRTGNTEAFF
DNA: TGTGCCAGCAGGACAGGGAACACTGAAGCTTTCTTT

V: TRBV7-2
D: .
size: .
J: TRBJ1-2
CDR3: CASSLSREGNYGYTF
DNA: TGTGCCAGCAGCTTAAGTAGGGAGGGGAACTATGGCTACACCTTC

V: TRBV15
D: .
size: .
J: TRBJ1-4
CDR3: CATSRGQVNEKLFF
DNA: TGTGCCACCAGCAGAGGGCAGGTCAATGAAAAACTGTTTTTT

V: TRBV28
D: .
size: .
J: TRBJ1-5
CDR3: CASSRPGVGAQPQHF
DNA: TGTGCCAGCAGTCGTCCGGGGGTAGGAGCGCAGCCCCAGCATTTT

V: TRBV7-6
D: .
size: .
J: TRBJ1-2
CDR3: CASSLSGDLYTF
DNA: TGTGCCAGCAGCTTAAGCGGAGACCTCTACACCTTC

V: TRBV11-2
D: TRBD1
size: once
J: TRBJ1-2
CDR3: CASSIPSRTGRHINYGYTF
DNA: TGTGCCAGCAGCATACCGTCACGGACAGGCCGACACATTAACTATGGCTACACCTTC

V: TRBV19
D: TRBD1
size: few
J: TRBJ1-1
CDR3: CASSIVGQGAYTEAFF
DNA: TGTGCCAGTAGTATCGTAGGGCAGGGGGCCTACACTGAAGCTTTCTTT

V: TRBV7-8
D: TRBD1
size: .
J: TRBJ2-2
CDR3: CASSPRTGVTGELFF
DNA: TGTGCCAGCAGCCCCAGGACAGGGGTCACCGGGGAGCTGTTTTTT

V: TRBV25-1
D: .
size: .
J: TRBJ1-2
CDR3: CASSVGAGDYGYTF
DNA: TGTGCCAGCAGCGTAGGGGCGGGGGACTATGGCTACACCTTC

V: TRBV4-3
D: TRBD1
size: .
J: TRBJ1-2
CDR3: CASSHTQGSDGYTF
DNA: TGCGCCAGCAGCCATACACAGGGGTCGGATGGCTACACCTTC

V: TRBV7-6
D: .
size: once
J: TRBJ2-1
CDR3: CASSSTLTAYNEQFF
DNA: TGTGCCAGCAGCTCAACTTTAACAGCCTACAATGAGCAGTTCTTC

V: TRBV15
D: .
size: .
J: TRBJ1-2
CDR3: CATSRDKSTVLNYGYTF
DNA: TGTGCCACCAGCAGAGACAAGTCGACAGTCCTTAACTATGGCTACACCTTC

V: TRBV27
D: .
size: .
J: TRBJ2-5
CDR3: CASSFGVTGFQETQYF
DNA: TGTGCCAGCAGTTTCGGGGTTACAGGGTTTCAAGAGACCCAGTACTTC

V: TRBV29-1
D: .
size: .
J: TRBJ2-5
CDR3: CSVIGQGGGETQYF
DNA: TGCAGCGTTATTGGGCAGGGGGGCGGAGAGACCCAGTACTTC

V: TRBV2
D: TRBD2
size: .
J: TRBJ2-1
CDR3: CASSERGGGINEQFF
DNA: TGTGCCAGCAGTGAAAGGGGCGGGGGGATAAATGAGCAGTTCTTC

V: TRBV11-1
D: TRBD1
size: .
J: TRBJ1-1
CDR3: CASSLARQGTEAFF
DNA: TGTGCCAGCAGCTTAGCCCGACAGGGCACTGAAGCTTTCTTT